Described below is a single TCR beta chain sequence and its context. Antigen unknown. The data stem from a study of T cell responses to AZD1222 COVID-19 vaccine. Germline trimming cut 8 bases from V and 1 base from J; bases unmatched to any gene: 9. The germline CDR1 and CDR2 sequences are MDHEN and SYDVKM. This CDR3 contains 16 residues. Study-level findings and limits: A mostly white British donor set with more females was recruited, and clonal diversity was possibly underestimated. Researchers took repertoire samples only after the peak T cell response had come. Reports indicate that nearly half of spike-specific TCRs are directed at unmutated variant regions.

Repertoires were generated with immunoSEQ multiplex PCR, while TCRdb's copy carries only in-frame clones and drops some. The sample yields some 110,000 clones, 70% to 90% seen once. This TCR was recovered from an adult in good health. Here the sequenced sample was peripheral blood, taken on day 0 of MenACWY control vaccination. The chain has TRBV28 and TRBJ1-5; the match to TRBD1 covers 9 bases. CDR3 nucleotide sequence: TGTGCCAGCCAAACTGCCGGGACAGGGAGCAATCAGCCCCAGCATTTT. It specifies CASQTAGTGSNQPQHF. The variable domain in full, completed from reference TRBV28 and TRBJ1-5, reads DVKVTQSSRYLVKRTGEKVFLECVQDMDHENMFWYRQDPGLGLRLIYFSYDVKMKEKGDIPEGYSVSREKKERFSLILESASTNQTSMYLCASQTAGTGSNQPQHFGDGTRLSIL.